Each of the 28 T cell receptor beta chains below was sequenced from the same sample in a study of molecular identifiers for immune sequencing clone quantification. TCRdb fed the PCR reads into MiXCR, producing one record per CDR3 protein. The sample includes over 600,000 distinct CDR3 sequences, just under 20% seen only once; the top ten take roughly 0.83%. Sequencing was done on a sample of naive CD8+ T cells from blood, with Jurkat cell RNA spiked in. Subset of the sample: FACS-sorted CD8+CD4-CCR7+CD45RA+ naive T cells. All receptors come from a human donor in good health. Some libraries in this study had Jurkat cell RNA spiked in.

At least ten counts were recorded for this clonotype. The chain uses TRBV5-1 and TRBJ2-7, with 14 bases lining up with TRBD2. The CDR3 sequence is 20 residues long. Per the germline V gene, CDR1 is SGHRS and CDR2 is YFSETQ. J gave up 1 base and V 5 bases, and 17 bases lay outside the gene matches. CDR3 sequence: CASRPDWDTGTSGRSYEQYF. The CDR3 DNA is TGCGCCAGCAGACCCGATTGGGACACCGGGACTAGCGGGAGATCCTACGAGCAGTACTTC.

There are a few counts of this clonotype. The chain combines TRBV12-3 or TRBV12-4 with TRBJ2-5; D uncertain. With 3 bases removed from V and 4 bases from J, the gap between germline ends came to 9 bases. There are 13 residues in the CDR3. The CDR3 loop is CASSFNSLETQYF. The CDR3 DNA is TGTGCCAGCAGTTTTAACAGCCTAGAGACCCAGTACTTC.

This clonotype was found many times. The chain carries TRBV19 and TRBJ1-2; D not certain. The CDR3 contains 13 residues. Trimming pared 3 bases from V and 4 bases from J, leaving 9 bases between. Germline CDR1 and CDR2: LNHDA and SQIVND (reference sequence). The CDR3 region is CASSMEGSYGYTF. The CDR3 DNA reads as TGTGCCAGTAGTATGGAAGGAAGCTATGGCTACACCTTC. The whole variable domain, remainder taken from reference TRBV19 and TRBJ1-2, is DGGITQSPKYLFRKEGQNVTLSCEQNLNHDAMYWYRQDPGQGLRLIYYSQIVNDFQKGDIAEGYSVSREKKESFPLTVTSAQKNPTAFYLCASSMEGSYGYTFGSGTRLTVV.

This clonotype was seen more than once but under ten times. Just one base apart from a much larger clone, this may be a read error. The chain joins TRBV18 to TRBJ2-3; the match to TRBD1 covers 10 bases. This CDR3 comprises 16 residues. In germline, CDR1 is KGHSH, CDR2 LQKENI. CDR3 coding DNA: TGTGCCGGCTCACCACCGGGACAGGGGAGCACAGATACGCAGTATTTT. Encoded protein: CAGSPPGQGSTDTQYF.

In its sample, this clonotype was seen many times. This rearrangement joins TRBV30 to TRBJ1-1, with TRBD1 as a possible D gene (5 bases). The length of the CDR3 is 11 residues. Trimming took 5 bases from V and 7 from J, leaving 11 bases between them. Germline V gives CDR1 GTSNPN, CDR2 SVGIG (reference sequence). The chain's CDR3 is CAWYRQLEAFF. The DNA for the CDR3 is TGTGCCTGGTACCGACAGCTTGAAGCTTTCTTT.

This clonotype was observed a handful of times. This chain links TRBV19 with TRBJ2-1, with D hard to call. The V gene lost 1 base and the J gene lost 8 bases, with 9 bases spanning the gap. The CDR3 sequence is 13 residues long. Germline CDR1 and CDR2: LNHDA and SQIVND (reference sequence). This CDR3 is CASSIGSTDEQFF. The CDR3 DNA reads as TGTGCCAGTAGTATAGGGAGTACGGATGAGCAGTTCTTC.

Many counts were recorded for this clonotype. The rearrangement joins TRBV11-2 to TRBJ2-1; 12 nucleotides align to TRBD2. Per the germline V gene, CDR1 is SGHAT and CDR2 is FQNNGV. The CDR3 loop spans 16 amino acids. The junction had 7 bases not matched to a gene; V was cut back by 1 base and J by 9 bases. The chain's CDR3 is CASSLVGLAGGLEQFF. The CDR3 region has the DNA TGTGCCAGCAGCTTAGTGGGGCTAGCGGGGGGGCTTGAGCAGTTCTTC.

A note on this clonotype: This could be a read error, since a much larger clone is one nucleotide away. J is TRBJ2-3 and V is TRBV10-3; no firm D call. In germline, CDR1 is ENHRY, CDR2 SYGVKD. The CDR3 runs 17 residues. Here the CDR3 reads CAISDLWGGVEEDAQYF. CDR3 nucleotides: TGTGCCATCAGTGATTTGTGGGGTGGAGTAGAGGAAGATGCGCAGTATTTT.

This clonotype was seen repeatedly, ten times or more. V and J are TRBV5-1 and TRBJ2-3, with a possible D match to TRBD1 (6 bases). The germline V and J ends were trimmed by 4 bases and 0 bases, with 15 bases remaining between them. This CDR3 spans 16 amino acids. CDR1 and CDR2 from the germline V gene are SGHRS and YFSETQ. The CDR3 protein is CASSPQDRTSTDTQYF. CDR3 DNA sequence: TGCGCCAGCAGCCCCCAGGACAGAACTAGCACAGATACGCAGTATTTT.

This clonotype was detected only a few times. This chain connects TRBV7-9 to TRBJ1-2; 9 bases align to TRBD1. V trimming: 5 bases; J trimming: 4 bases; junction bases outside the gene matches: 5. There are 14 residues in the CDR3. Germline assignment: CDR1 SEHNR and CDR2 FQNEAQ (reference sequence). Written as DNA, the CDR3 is TGTGCCAGCAGCGCGGGACAGGGCGCCTATGGCTACACCTTC. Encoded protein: CASSAGQGAYGYTF.

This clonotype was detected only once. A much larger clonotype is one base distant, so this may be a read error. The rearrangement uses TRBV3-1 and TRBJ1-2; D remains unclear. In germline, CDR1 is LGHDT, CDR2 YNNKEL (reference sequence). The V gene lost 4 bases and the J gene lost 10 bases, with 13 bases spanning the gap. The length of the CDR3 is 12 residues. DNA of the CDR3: TGTGCCAGCAGCCTAGATAGGGATGACTACACCTTC. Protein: CASSLDRDDYTF.

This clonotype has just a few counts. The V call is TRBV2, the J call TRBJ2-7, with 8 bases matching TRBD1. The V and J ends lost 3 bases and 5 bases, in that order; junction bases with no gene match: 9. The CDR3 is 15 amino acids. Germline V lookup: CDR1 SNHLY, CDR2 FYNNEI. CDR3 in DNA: TGTGCCAGCAGTGATCCAGGGGGCTATCCCCACGAGCAGTACTTC. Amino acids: CASSDPGGYPHEQYF.

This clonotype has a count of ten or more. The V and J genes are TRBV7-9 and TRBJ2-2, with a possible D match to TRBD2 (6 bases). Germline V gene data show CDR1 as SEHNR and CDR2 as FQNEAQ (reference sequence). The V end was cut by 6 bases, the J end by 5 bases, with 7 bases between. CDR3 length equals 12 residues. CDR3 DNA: TGTGCCAGCAGAAGCGGGACCGGGGAGCTGTTTTTT. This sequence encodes CASRSGTGELFF.

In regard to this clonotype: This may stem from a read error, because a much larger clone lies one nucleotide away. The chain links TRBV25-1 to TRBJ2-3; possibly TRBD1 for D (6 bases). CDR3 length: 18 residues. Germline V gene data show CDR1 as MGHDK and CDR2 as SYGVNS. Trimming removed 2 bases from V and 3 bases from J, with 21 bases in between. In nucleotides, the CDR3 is TGTGCCAGCAGTGAAGGAGTGGGACAACCTATCGGAACAGATACGCAGTATTTT. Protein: CASSEGVGQPIGTDTQYF.

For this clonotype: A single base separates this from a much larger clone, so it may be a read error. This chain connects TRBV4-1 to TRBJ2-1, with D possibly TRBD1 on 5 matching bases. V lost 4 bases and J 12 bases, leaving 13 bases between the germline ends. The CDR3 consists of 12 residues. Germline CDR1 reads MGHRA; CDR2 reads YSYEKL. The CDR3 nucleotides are TGCGCCAGCAGCCCCCTTAGGGGTGGGCAGTTCTTC. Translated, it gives CASSPLRGGQFF.

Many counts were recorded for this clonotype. CDR3 residues: CASSVRTGPGPEAFF. The CDR3 DNA reads TGTGCCAGCAGTGTCAGGACAGGGCCGGGGCCTGAAGCTTTCTTT. The rearrangement uses TRBV12-3 or TRBV12-4 and TRBJ1-1; 8 positions agree with TRBD1. The CDR3 sequence is 15 residues long. J lost 6 bases, V lost 5 bases, and 11 bases had no gene match.

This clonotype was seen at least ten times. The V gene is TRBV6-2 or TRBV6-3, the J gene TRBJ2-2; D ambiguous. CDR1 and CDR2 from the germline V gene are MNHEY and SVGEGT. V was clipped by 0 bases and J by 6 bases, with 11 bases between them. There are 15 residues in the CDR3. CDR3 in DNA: TGTGCCAGCAGTTACTCGAGAGGAATGCCCGGGGAGCTGTTTTTT. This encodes CASSYSRGMPGELFF.

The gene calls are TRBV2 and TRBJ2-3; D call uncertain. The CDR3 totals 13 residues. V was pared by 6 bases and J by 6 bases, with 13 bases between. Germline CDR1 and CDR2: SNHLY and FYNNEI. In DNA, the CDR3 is TGTGCCAGCAGGGAGACATTGCGGGATACGCAGTATTTT. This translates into CASRETLRDTQYF.

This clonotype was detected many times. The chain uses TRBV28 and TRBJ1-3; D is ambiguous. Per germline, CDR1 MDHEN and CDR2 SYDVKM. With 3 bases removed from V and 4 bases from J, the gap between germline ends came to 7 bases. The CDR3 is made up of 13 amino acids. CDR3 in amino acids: CASSFSRGNTIYF. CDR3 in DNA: TGTGCCAGCAGTTTTTCCAGAGGAAACACCATATATTTT.

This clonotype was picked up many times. The CDR3 region has the DNA TGTGCCAGCAGCCCGGGAGGGGCTGCCTTTCGGCAGTACTTC. Its translation is CASSPGGAAFRQYF. The rearrangement uses TRBV13 and TRBJ2-7; TRBD2 matches 8 bases. The CDR3 sequence is 14 residues long. Germline V lookup: CDR1 PRHDT, CDR2 FYEKMQ (reference sequence). Losses at the gene ends were 5 bases for V and 9 bases for J; bases not matched to a gene: 12.

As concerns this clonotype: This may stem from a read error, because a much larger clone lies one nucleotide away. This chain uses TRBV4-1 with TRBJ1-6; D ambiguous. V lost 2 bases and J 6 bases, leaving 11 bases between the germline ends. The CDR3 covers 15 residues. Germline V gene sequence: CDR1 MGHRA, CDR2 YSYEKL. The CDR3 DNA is TGCGCCAGCAGCCAAACCCGGGAAGGTAATTCACCCCTCCACTTT. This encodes CASSQTREGNSPLHF.

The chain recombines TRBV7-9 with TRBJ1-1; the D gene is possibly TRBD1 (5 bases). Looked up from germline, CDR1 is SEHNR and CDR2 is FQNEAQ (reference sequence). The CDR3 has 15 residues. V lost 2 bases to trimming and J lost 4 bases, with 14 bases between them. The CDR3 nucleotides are TGTGCCAGCAGCTTATCGTTTCGGGGGGGCACTGAAGCTTTCTTT. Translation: CASSLSFRGGTEAFF. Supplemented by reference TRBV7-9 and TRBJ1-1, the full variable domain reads DTGVSQNPRHKITKRGQNVTFRCDPISEHNRLYWYRQTLGQGPEFLTYFQNEAQLEKSRLLSDRFSAERPKGSFSTLEIQRTEQGDSAMYLCASSLSFRGGTEAFFGQGTRLTVV.

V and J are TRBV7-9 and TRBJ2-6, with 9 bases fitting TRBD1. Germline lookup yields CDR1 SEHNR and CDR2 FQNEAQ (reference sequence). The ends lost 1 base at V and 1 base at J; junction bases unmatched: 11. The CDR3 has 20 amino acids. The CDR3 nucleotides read TGTGCCAGCAGCTTAGACCGGGACAGGGACCGCGATTCTGGGGCCAACGTCCTGACTTTC. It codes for CASSLDRDRDRDSGANVLTF.

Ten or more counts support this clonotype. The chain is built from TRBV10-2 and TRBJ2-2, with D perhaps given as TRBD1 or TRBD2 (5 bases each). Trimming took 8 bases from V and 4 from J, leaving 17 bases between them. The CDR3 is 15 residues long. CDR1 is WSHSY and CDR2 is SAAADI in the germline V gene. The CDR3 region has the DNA TGCGCCAGCTTGTCCGGGACCCCATTCACCGGGGAGCTGTTTTTT. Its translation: CASLSGTPFTGELFF.

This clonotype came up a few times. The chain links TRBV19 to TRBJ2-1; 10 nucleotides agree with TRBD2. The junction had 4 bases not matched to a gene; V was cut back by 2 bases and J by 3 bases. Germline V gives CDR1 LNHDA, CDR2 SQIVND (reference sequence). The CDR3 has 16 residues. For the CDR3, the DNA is TGTGCCAGTAGTATAATAGGGACTAGCGACTACAATGAGCAGTTCTTC. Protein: CASSIIGTSDYNEQFF.

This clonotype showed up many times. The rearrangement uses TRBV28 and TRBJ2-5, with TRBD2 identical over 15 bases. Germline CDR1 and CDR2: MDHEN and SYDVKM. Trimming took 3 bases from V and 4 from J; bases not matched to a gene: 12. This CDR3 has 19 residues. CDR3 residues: CASSFTDGLAGGPSETQYF. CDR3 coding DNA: TGTGCCAGCAGTTTCACCGACGGACTAGCGGGAGGGCCGTCAGAGACCCAGTACTTC.

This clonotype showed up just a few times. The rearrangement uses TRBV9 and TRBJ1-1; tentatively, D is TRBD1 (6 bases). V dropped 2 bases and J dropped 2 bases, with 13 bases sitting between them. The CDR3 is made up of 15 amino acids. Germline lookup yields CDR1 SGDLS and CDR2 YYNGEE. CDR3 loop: CASSVDSLYNTEAFF. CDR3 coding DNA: TGTGCCAGCAGCGTGGACAGCCTGTATAACACTGAAGCTTTCTTT.

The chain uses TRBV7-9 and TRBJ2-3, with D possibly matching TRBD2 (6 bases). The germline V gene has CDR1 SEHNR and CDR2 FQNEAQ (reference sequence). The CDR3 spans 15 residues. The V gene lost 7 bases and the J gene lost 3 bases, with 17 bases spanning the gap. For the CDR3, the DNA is TGTGCCAGCACCGGGGCGCGGGAAGTGACAGATACGCAGTATTTT. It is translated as CASTGAREVTDTQYF.